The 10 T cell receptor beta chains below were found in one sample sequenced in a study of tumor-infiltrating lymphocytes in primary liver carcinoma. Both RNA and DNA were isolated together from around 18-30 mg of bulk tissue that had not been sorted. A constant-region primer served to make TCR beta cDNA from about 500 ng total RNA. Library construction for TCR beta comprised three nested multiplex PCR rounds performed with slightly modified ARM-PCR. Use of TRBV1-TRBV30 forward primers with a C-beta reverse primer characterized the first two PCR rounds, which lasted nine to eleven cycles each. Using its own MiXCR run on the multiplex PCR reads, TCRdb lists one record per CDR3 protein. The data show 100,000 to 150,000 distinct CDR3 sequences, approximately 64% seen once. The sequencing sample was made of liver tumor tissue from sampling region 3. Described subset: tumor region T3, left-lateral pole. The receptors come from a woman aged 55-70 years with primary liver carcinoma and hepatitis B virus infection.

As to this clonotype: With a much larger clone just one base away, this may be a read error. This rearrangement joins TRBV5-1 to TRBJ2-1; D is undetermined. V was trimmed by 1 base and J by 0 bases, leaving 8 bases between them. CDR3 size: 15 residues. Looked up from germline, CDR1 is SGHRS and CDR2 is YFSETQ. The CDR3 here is CASSLFRASYNEQFF. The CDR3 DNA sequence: TGCGCCAGCAGCTTGTTCAGAGCCTCCTACAATGAGCAGTTCTTC.

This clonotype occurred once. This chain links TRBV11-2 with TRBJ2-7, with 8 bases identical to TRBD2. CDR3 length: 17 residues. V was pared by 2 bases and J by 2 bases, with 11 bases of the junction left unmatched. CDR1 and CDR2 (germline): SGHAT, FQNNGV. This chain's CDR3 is CASSLTTSTSAPYEQYF. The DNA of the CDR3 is TGTGCCAGCAGCTTAACAACTTCGACTAGCGCACCCTACGAGCAGTACTTC.

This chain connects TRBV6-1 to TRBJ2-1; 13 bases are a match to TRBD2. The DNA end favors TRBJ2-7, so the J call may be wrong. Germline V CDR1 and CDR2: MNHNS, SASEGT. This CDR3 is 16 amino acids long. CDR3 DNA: TGTGCCAGCAGTGGGGGGACTAGCGGGGAAGTCGGTGAGCAGTACTTC. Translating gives CASSGGTSGEVGEQYF.

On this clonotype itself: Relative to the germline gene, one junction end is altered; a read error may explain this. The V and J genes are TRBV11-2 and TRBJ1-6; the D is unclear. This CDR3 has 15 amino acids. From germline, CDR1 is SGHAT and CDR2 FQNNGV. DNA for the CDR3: TGTGCCAGCAGCTTAGAAACAGAAGGCAATTTACCCCTTCACTTT. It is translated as CASSLETEGNLPLHF.

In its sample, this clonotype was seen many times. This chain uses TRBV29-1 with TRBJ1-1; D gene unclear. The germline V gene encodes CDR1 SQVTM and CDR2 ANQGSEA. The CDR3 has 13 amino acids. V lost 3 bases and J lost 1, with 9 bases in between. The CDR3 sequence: CSVEPGTNTEAFF. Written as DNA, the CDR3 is TGCAGCGTTGAGCCGGGTACGAACACTGAAGCTTTCTTT.

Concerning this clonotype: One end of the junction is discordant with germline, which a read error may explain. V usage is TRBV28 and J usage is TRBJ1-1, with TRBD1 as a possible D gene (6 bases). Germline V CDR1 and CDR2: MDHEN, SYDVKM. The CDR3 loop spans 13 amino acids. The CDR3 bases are TGTGTCAGCAAAGACAGGACTGTCACTGAAGCTCTCTTT. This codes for CVSKDRTVTEALF.

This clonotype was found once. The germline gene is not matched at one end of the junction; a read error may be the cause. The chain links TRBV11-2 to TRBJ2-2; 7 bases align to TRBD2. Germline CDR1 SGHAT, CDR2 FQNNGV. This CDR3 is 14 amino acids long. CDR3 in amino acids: CASSSRAGSGELSF. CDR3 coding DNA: TGTGCCAGTAGCTCTAGAGCGGGGAGCGGGGAGCTGTCTTTT.

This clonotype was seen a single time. The chain's CDR3 is CASSPRHISGANVLTF. CDR3 nucleotide sequence: TGTGCCAGCTCACCACGACACATCTCTGGGGCCAACGTCCTGACTTTC. The chain links TRBV18 to TRBJ2-6, with D unresolved. This CDR3 contains 16 residues. Deletions cut 1 base from V and 0 bases from J, with 7 bases between. Germline V lookup: CDR1 KGHSH, CDR2 LQKENI.

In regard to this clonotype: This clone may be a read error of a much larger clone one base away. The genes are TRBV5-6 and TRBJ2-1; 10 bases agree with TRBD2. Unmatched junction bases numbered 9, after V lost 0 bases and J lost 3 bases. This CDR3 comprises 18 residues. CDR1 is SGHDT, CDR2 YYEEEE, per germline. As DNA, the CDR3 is TGTGCCAGCAGCTTGGCCGTACTAGCGGGAAGTTACTACAATGAGCAGTTCTTC. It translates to CASSLAVLAGSYYNEQFF. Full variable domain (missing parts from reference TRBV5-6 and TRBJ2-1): DAGVTQSPTHLIKTRGQQVTLRCSPKSGHDTVSWYQQALGQGPQFIFQYYEEEERQRGNFPDRFSGHQFPNYSSELNVNALLLGDSALYLCASSLAVLAGSYYNEQFFGPGTRLTVL.

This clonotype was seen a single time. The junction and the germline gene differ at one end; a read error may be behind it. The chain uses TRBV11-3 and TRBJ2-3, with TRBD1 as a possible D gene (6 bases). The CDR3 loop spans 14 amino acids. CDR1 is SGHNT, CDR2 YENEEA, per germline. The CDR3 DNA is TGTGCCGGCAGCCGCCCCGGACGGACAGATACACAGTATTTT. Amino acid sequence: CAGSRPGRTDTQYF.